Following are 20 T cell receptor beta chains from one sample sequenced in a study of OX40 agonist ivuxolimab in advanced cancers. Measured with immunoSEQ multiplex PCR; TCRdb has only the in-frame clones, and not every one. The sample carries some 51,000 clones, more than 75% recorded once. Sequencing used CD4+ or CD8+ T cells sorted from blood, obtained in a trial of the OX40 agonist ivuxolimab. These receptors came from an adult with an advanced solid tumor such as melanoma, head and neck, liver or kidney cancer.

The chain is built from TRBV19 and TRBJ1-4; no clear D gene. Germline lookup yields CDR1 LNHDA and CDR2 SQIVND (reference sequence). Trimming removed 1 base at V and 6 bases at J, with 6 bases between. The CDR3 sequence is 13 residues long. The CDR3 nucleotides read TGTGCCAGTAGTATAGTGGCCGATGAAAAACTGTTTTTT. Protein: CASSIVADEKLFF. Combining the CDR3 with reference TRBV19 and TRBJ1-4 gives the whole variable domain DGGITQSPKYLFRKEGQNVTLSCEQNLNHDAMYWYRQDPGQGLRLIYYSQIVNDFQKGDIAEGYSVSREKKESFPLTVTSAQKNPTAFYLCASSIVADEKLFFGSGTQLSVL.

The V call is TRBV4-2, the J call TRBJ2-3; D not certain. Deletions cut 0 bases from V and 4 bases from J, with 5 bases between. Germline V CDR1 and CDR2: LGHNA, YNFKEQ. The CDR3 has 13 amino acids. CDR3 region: CASSQEYPDTQYF. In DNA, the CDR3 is TGTGCCAGCAGCCAAGAGTATCCAGATACGCAGTATTTT.

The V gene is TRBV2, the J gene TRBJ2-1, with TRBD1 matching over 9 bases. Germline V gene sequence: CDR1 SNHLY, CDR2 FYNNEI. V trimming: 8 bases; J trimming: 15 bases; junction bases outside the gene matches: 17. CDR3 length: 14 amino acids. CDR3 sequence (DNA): TGTGCCAGCTCTACTCCGGGACAGGGCTCCCACTGGTTCTTC. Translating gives CASSTPGQGSHWFF.

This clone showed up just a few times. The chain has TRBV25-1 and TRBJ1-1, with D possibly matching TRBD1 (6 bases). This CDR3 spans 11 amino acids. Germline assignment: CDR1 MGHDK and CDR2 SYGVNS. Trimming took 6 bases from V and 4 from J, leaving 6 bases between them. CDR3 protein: CASRQGTEAFF. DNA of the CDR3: TGTGCCAGCAGACAGGGCACTGAAGCTTTCTTT.

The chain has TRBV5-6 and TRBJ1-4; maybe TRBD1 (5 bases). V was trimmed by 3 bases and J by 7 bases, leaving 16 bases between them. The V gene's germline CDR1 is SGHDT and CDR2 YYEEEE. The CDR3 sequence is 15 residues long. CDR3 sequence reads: CASSWGVVEFEKLFF. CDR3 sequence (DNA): TGTGCCAGCAGCTGGGGGGTCGTTGAATTTGAAAAACTGTTTTTT.

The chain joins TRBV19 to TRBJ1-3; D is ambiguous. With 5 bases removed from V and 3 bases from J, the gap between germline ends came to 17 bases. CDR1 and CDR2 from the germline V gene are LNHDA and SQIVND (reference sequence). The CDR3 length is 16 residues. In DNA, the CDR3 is TGTGCCAGTAGTGTACCGCAGGCCCCGGATGGAAACACCATATATTTT. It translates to CASSVPQAPDGNTIYF.

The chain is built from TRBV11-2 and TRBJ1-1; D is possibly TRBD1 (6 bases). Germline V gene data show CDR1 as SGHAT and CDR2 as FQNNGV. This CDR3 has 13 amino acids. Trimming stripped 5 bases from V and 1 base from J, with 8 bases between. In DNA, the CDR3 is TGTGCCAGCAGCCCACAGGGGAACACTGAAGCTTTCTTT. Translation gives CASSPQGNTEAFF.

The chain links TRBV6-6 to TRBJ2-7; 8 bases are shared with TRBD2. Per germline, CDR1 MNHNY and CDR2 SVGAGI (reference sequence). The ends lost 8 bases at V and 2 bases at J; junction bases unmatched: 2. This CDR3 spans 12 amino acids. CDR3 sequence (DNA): TGTGCCAGCGTTAGCGGGGCCTACGAGCAGTACTTC. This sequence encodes CASVSGAYEQYF.

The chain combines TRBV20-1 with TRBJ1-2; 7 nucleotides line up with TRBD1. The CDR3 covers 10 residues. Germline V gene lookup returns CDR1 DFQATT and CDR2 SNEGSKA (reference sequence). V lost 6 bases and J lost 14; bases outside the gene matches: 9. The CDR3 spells CSATRTGLTF. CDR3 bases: TGCAGTGCCACGAGGACAGGCCTAACCTTC.

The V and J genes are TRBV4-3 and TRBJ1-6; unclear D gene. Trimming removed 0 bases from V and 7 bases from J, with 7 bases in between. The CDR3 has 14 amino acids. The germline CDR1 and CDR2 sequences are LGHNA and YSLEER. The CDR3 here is CASSQEPWNSPLHF. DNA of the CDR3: TGCGCCAGCAGCCAAGAGCCATGGAATTCACCCCTCCACTTT.

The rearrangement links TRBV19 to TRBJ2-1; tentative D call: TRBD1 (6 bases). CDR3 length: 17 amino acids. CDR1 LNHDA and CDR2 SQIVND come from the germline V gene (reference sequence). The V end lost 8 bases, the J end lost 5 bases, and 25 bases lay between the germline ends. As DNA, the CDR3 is TGTGCCAGTCGAGTACAGGGCGACCCCGAGGAGCACAATGAGCAGTTCTTC. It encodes CASRVQGDPEEHNEQFF.

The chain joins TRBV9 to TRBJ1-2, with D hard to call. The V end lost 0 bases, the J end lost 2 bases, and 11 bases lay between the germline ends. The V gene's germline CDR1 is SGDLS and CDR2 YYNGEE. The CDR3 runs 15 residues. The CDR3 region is CASSVGSSGNYGYTF. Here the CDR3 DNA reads TGTGCCAGCAGCGTAGGGAGTAGCGGGAACTATGGCTACACCTTC.

The CDR3 protein is CATRTGRNTQYF. DNA of the CDR3: TGTGCCACCCGGACGGGCCGCAATACGCAGTATTTT. This chain joins TRBV10-3 and TRBJ2-3; D not resolved. The length of the CDR3 is 12 residues. Germline V lookup: CDR1 ENHRY, CDR2 SYGVKD. V lost 10 bases to trimming and J lost 7 bases, with 15 bases between them.

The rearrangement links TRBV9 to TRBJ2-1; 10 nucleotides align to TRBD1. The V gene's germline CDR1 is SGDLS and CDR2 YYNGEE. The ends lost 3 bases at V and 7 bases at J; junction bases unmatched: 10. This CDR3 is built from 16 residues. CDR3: CASSASDRGVRNEQFF. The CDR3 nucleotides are TGTGCCAGCAGCGCTTCGGACAGGGGGGTTCGAAATGAGCAGTTCTTC. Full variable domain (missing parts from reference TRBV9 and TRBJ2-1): DSGVTQTPKHLITATGQRVTLRCSPRSGDLSVYWYQQSLDQGLQFLIQYYNGEERAKGNILERFSAQQFPDLHSELNLSSLELGDSALYFCASSASDRGVRNEQFFGPGTRLTVL.

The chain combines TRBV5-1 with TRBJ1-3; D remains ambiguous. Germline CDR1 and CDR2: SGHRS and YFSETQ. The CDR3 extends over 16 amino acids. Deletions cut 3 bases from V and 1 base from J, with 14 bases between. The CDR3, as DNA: TGCGCCAGCAGCTGGCGGACGGGAGGATCTGGAAACACCATATATTTT. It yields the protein CASSWRTGGSGNTIYF. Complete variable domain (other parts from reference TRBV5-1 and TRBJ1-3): KAGVTQTPRYLIKTRGQQVTLSCSPISGHRSVSWYQQTPGQGLQFLFEYFSETQRNKGNFPGRFSGRQFSNSRSEMNVSTLELGDSALYLCASSWRTGGSGNTIYFGEGSWLTVV.

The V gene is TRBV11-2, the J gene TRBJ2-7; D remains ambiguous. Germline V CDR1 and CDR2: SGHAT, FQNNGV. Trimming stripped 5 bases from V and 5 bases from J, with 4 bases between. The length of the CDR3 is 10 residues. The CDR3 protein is CASSVNEQYF. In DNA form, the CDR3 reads TGTGCCAGCAGCGTAAACGAGCAGTACTTC.

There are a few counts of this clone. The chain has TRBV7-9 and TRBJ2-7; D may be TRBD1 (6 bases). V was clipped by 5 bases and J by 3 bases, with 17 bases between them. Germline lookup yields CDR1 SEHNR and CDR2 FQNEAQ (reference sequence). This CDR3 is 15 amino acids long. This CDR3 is CASSPPFGQSYEQYF. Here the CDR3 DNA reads TGTGCCAGCAGCCCGCCCTTCGGACAGAGCTACGAGCAGTACTTC.

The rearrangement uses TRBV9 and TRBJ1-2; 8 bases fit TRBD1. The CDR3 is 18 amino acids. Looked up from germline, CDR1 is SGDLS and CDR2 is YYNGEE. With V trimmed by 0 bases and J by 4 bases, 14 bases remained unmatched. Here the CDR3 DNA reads TGTGCCAGCAGCGTAGCCGAACGCCTGACAGGGGTAGGCTATGGCTACACCTTC. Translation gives CASSVAERLTGVGYGYTF.

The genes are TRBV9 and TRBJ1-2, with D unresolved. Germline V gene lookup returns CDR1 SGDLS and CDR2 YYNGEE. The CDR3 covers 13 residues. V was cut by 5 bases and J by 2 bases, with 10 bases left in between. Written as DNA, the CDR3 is TGTGCCAGCAGTCAGTGGGGAAACTATGGCTACACCTTC. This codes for CASSQWGNYGYTF. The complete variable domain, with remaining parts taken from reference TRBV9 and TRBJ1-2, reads DSGVTQTPKHLITATGQRVTLRCSPRSGDLSVYWYQQSLDQGLQFLIQYYNGEERAKGNILERFSAQQFPDLHSELNLSSLELGDSALYFCASSQWGNYGYTFGSGTRLTVV.

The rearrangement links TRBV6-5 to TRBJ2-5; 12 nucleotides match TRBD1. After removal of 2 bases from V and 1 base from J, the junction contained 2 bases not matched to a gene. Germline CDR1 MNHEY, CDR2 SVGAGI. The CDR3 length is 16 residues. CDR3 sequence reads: CASSYGDRGPQETQYF. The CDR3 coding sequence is TGTGCCAGCAGTTACGGGGACAGGGGGCCCCAAGAGACCCAGTACTTC.